This T cell receptor (beta chain) was found in a study of blood T cell repertoires in COVID-19 (dated by TCRdb to 2020 to 2021). In the study overall: Collaborator samples came from the United States, Italy and Spain and covered acute and convalescent phases of COVID-19. The prospective study material was composed of cDNA or gDNA derived from T cells, B-cell-depleted T cells, or PBMCs. Deeply sampled blood TCRbeta repertoires from subjects exposed to, actively infected with, or recovered from COVID-19 were included in the dataset. The repertoires were released in a freely available public database intended as a resource for research on the immune response to SARS-CoV-2. The samples were drawn from the first 160 participants of the ongoing ImmuneRACE study and from over 950 subjects provided by 6 global collaborators. Nearly every sample came with metadata listing a de-identified subject ID, COVID-19 status, age in years and sex. Where HLA class I and class II types were available, the types were taken from metadata supplied by the sample provider, not from assay-based typing. What the research found in general, with its limitations: How much clinical and demographic metadata was included differed by source and by participant, and the metadata was provided uncurated.

In Seattle, one collaborating source enrolled patients while the infection was active and tracked those patients longitudinally over the course of disease. Collaborating institutions collected whole blood in K2EDTA tubes following their own protocols. For TCRbeta analysis, collaborator samples were shipped as frozen whole blood, as isolated PBMCs, or as DNA extracted from either sample type. TCRbeta CDR3 regions were amplified from genomic DNA by means of the immunoSEQ Assay, a bias-controlled multiplex PCR. The source study handled its data this way. The number of nucleated cells in each sample was estimated from the amplification of reference gene primers within the assay. To quantify the absolute abundance of each unique TCRbeta CDR3 rearrangement, sequence reads were collapsed and filtered. For each sample, productive Simpson clonality was calculated as the square root of Simpson's diversity index across productive rearrangements. Entries here come from immuneACCESS through TCRdb and include only in-frame sequences with V and J called. Some clones fail to appear in such tables; in the studies checked, an unresolved V gene covers under half of the shortfall, and the cause of the remainder is unknown. D and trimming were read from the DNA, whereas the V and J calls and clone size are those reported in that table. This sample gives approximately 120,000 clones in total; about 93% of them show up just once. Jointly, the top ten make up around 2% of the sample.

Concerning this clone itself: Its antigen is unknown. It has no much larger one-base neighbor in the sample; base qualities were not kept.

The CDR3 sequence holds 17 residues, the cysteine and phenylalanine included. Only the CDR3 part of the read is kept: 51 bases, read in frame from the first base. The CDR1 and CDR2 encoded by the germline V gene are MGHRA and YSYEKL. V is trimmed back by 0 bases and J by 0 bases, and the junction contains 5 bases that no gene match accounts for. The rearrangement combines TRBV4-1 with TRBJ2-7; the junction holds 10 bases that match TRBD1. Sequences were obtained from peripheral blood. The TCR was taken from a man aged 45 to 65 with COVID-19, enrolled during active disease. The CDR3 has the sequence CASSQETGGLSSYEQYF. The bases are TGCGCCAGCAGCCAAGAGACAGGGGGCTTATCCTCCTACGAGCAGTACTTC.